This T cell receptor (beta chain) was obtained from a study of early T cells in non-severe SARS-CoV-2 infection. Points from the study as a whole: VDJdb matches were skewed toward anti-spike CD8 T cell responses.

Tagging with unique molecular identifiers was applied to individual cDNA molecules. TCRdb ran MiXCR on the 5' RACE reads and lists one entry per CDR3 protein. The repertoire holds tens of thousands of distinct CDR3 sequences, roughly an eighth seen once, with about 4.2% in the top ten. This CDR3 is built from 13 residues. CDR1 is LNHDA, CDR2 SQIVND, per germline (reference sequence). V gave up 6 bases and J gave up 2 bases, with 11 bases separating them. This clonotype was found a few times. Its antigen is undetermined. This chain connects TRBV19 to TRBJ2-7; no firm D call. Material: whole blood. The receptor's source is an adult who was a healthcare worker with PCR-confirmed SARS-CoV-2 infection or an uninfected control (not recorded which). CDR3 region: CASSNGPTYEQYF. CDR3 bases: TGTGCCAGTAGCAATGGGCCCACCTACGAGCAGTACTTC. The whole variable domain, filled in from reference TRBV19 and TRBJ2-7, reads DGGITQSPKYLFRKEGQNVTLSCEQNLNHDAMYWYRQDPGQGLRLIYYSQIVNDFQKGDIAEGYSVSREKKESFPLTVTSAQKNPTAFYLCASSNGPTYEQYFGPGTRLTVT.